Below are 21 T cell receptor beta chains sequenced from a single sample in a study of CD8+ T cells in alopecia areata. Once RNA had been extracted, it was reverse transcribed into cDNA to act as the sequencing template. Profiling relied on immunoSEQ multiplex PCR, and the TCRdb table lists in-frame clones only, not all of them. The sample carries 110,000 or so clones, roughly three fifths recorded once. The treatment was: oral pan-JAK inhibitor, 5-10 mg twice daily. The sample in question was CD4+ T cells sorted from blood, obtained at week 24, from a patient treated with tofacitinib. These receptors originate from a human donor with alopecia areata.

J is TRBJ1-2 and V is TRBV2; D remains ambiguous. The CDR3 consists of 11 residues. Trimming shortened V by 6 bases and J by 3 bases, and 5 bases separated the two germline ends. Germline loops: CDR1 SNHLY, CDR2 FYNNEI. Here the CDR3 reads CASRPDYGYTF. The DNA for the CDR3 is TGTGCCAGCAGACCCGACTATGGCTACACCTTC.

The V gene is TRBV2, the J gene TRBJ2-5; D is perhaps TRBD1 or TRBD2 (5 bases each). There are 13 residues in the CDR3. V lost 2 bases, J lost 9 bases, and 13 bases lay in between. CDR1 is SNHLY, CDR2 FYNNEI, per germline. Here the CDR3 reads CASSESTLGPQYF. For the CDR3, the DNA is TGTGCCAGCAGTGAAAGTACCTTGGGACCCCAGTACTTC. Combining the CDR3 with reference TRBV2 and TRBJ2-5 gives the whole variable domain EPEVTQTPSHQVTQMGQEVILRCVPISNHLYFYWYRQILGQKVEFLVSFYNNEISEKSEIFDDQFSVERPDGSNFTLKIRSTKLEDSAMYFCASSESTLGPQYFGPGTRLLVL.

This rearrangement joins TRBV4-1 to TRBJ2-6, with unresolved D. With 2 bases removed from V and 0 bases from J, the gap between germline ends came to 14 bases. The CDR3 runs 18 residues. In germline, CDR1 is MGHRA, CDR2 YSYEKL. The CDR3 DNA reads TGCGCCAGCAGCCAAAGTGGTGGGCAGGCCTCTGGGGCCAACGTCCTGACTTTC. Its translation is CASSQSGGQASGANVLTF.

The chain is built from TRBV10-3 and TRBJ1-1, with 7 bases that match TRBD1. V dropped 6 bases and J dropped 1; count of bases not matched to a gene: 5. CDR1 ENHRY and CDR2 SYGVKD come from the germline V gene. This CDR3 is 14 amino acids long. The CDR3 DNA reads TGTGCCATCAGGGCCGGGACAGCGAACACTGAAGCTTTCTTT. This sequence encodes CAIRAGTANTEAFF.

This clone was seen only a few times. The J gene is TRBJ1-2, the V gene TRBV2; 8 bases match TRBD1. This CDR3 has 15 amino acids. Germline V lookup: CDR1 SNHLY, CDR2 FYNNEI. Losses at the gene ends were 0 bases for V and 5 bases for J; bases not matched to a gene: 5. This chain's CDR3 is CASSEARGRGYGYTF. CDR3 DNA sequence: TGTGCCAGCAGTGAAGCCAGGGGGCGTGGATATGGCTACACCTTC. Together with reference TRBV2 and TRBJ1-2, the CDR3 gives the full variable domain: EPEVTQTPSHQVTQMGQEVILRCVPISNHLYFYWYRQILGQKVEFLVSFYNNEISEKSEIFDDQFSVERPDGSNFTLKIRSTKLEDSAMYFCASSEARGRGYGYTFGSGTRLTVV.

This chain connects TRBV9 to TRBJ2-6; D unclear. The CDR3 runs 15 residues. The ends were cut back, 0 bases at V and 2 bases at J, with 6 bases in the middle. Germline CDR1 and CDR2: SGDLS and YYNGEE. This chain's CDR3 is CASSVGGAGANVLTF. The CDR3 nucleotides are TGTGCCAGCAGCGTAGGTGGGGCTGGGGCCAACGTCCTGACTTTC.

V is TRBV6-5 and J is TRBJ1-1, with 9 bases fitting TRBD1. Germline lookup yields CDR1 MNHEY and CDR2 SVGAGI. The CDR3 has 14 amino acids. Unmatched junction bases numbered 0, after V lost 4 bases and J lost 0 bases. CDR3 nucleotide sequence: TGTGCCAGCAGTTGGGACAGGGTGAACACTGAAGCTTTCTTT. This translates into CASSWDRVNTEAFF.

The genes are TRBV29-1 and TRBJ1-5, with D perhaps TRBD1 (6 bases). The CDR3 totals 13 residues. V lost 1 base and J 7 bases, leaving 11 bases between the germline ends. CDR1 and CDR2 from the germline V gene are SQVTM and ANQGSEA. DNA for the CDR3: TGCAGCGTTGAAGCACAGGGCTACCAGCCCCAGCATTTT. Protein: CSVEAQGYQPQHF.

The V and J genes are TRBV19 and TRBJ2-5, with unresolved D. CDR3 size: 13 residues. V lost 5 bases, J lost 7 bases, and 14 bases lay in between. The germline gives CDR1 LNHDA, CDR2 SQIVND (reference sequence). The CDR3 is CASSQTASGTQYF. CDR3 nucleotide sequence: TGTGCCAGTAGTCAGACGGCCAGTGGGACCCAGTACTTC.

The chain links TRBV5-4 to TRBJ1-2; the match to TRBD1 covers 8 bases. Trimming at V came to 2 bases and at J to 4 bases, leaving 4 bases not matched to a gene. The CDR3 is 14 residues long. CDR1 and CDR2 from the germline V gene are SGHNT and YYREEE (reference sequence). CDR3: CASSLLDRAYGYTF. The CDR3 bases are TGTGCCAGCAGCTTACTGGACAGGGCCTATGGCTACACCTTC.

In its sample, this clone was seen a few times. V usage is TRBV5-1 and J usage is TRBJ1-1; D remains ambiguous. Between the trimmed V and J ends, which lost 2 bases and 0 bases, there was a span of 8 bases. This CDR3 region has 14 residues. Germline lookup yields CDR1 SGHRS and CDR2 YFSETQ. CDR3 sequence: CASSFTGMNTEAFF. CDR3 DNA: TGCGCCAGCAGCTTTACCGGGATGAACACTGAAGCTTTCTTT.

This clone was detected only a few times. The genes are TRBV4-1 and TRBJ2-4; D is unresolved. The ends were cut back, 1 base at V and 5 bases at J, with 12 bases in the middle. The germline gives CDR1 MGHRA, CDR2 YSYEKL. There are 15 residues in the CDR3. In DNA, the CDR3 is TGCGCCAGCAGCCAAGGGGTGTTGCATGAAAACATTCAGTACTTC. Its protein product is CASSQGVLHENIQYF.

The chain uses TRBV14 and TRBJ1-2; 8 nucleotides match TRBD1. Per germline, CDR1 SGHDN and CDR2 FVKESK. This CDR3 contains 14 residues. V was clipped by 4 bases and J by 4 bases; unmatched bases: 5. Here the CDR3 DNA reads TGTGCCAGCAGCCGACATCAGGGGGCCTATGGCTACACCTTC. The encoded protein is CASSRHQGAYGYTF.

The genes are TRBV4-1 and TRBJ1-5, with D possibly matching TRBD1 (6 bases). Deletions cut 3 bases from V and 0 bases from J, with 24 bases between. The germline V gene encodes CDR1 MGHRA and CDR2 YSYEKL. The CDR3 is 20 amino acids. CDR3 sequence: CASSHRAGAIPRYSNQPQHF. The CDR3 DNA sequence: TGCGCCAGCAGCCACAGGGCGGGGGCGATTCCCCGCTATAGCAATCAGCCCCAGCATTTT.

This clone was detected once. This rearrangement joins TRBV4-2 to TRBJ2-3; no clear D. V lost 0 bases and J lost 6, with 13 bases in between. Germline V gene data show CDR1 as LGHNA and CDR2 as YNFKEQ. This CDR3 is built from 15 residues. The CDR3 DNA reads as TGTGCCAGCAGCCAAGAGGCTCGAGGTAGGGATACGCAGTATTTT. It translates to CASSQEARGRDTQYF.

This clone was detected once. This rearrangement joins TRBV27 to TRBJ2-7; a possible D gene is TRBD2 (7 bases). Per the germline V gene, CDR1 is MNHEY and CDR2 is SMNVEV (reference sequence). The germline V and J ends were trimmed by 2 bases and 6 bases, with 14 bases remaining between them. The CDR3 totals 14 residues. The CDR3 here is CASSLRRGLSEQYF. CDR3 coding DNA: TGTGCCAGCAGTTTACGGCGGGGGCTCAGCGAGCAGTACTTC.

CDR3 in DNA: TGTGCCAGCACCGTGGACAGGGGAGAGACCCAGTACTTC. Protein sequence: CASTVDRGETQYF. This chain joins TRBV9 and TRBJ2-5; 9 nucleotides align to TRBD1. This CDR3 spans 13 amino acids. V shed 6 bases, J shed 4 bases, and the junction held 4 bases outside the gene matches. Germline CDR1 reads SGDLS; CDR2 reads YYNGEE.

This clone was observed a few times. V gene TRBV5-6 combines with J gene TRBJ2-3; 7 bases agree with TRBD2. Germline lookup yields CDR1 SGHDT and CDR2 YYEEEE. The CDR3 has 14 residues. V shed 4 bases, J shed 5 bases, and the junction held 7 bases outside the gene matches. Written as DNA, the CDR3 is TGTGCCAGCAGCCGCCCCTGGGAGGGAGATACGCAGTATTTT. It encodes CASSRPWEGDTQYF.

V and J are TRBV7-6 and TRBJ1-1; 8 bases agree with TRBD1. The ends lost 5 bases at V and 4 bases at J; junction bases unmatched: 6. The CDR3 is 14 residues long. Germline assignment: CDR1 SGHVS and CDR2 FNYEAQ. The CDR3: CASSPQGVGTEAFF. The DNA for the CDR3 is TGTGCCAGCAGCCCACAGGGGGTGGGCACTGAAGCTTTCTTT. Drawing the rest from reference TRBV7-6 and TRBJ1-1, the complete variable domain is GAGVSQSPRYKVTKRGQDVALRCDPISGHVSLYWYRQALGQGPEFLTYFNYEAQQDKSGLPNDRFSAERPEGSISTLTIQRTEQRDSAMYRCASSPQGVGTEAFFGQGTRLTVV.

The genes are TRBV6-5 and TRBJ1-2, with 10 bases lining up with TRBD1. V shed 5 bases, J shed 0 bases, and the junction held 3 bases outside the gene matches. This CDR3 contains 15 residues. CDR1 is MNHEY and CDR2 is SVGAGI in the germline V gene. CDR3 sequence (DNA): TGTGCCAGCAGTAGGGACAGGGGCGCTAACTATGGCTACACCTTC. This sequence encodes CASSRDRGANYGYTF.

The chain links TRBV12-5 to TRBJ1-1, with TRBD1 identical over 7 bases. Germline V CDR1 and CDR2: LGHNT, FRNRAP. This CDR3 has 12 amino acids. Trimming cost V 5 bases and J 11 bases; bases outside gene matches: 8. This CDR3 is CASGLGQARAFF. The CDR3 DNA reads as TGTGCTAGTGGTCTCGGACAGGCAAGGGCTTTCTTT. Together with reference TRBV12-5 and TRBJ1-1, the CDR3 gives the full variable domain: DARVTQTPRHKVTEMGQEVTMRCQPILGHNTVFWYRQTMMQGLELLAYFRNRAPLDDSGMPKDRFSAEMPDATLATLKIQPSEPRDSAVYFCASGLGQARAFFGQGTRLTVV.